The rows below give T cell receptor beta chains drawn from one sample of a study of identical twins. One entry per CDR3 protein, called by TCRdb with MiXCR from the 5' RACE reads. This sample has approximately 670,000 distinct CDR3 sequences, with 6.1% found just once. The material sequenced was naive T cells sorted from blood. All receptors derive from a man between 18 and 29 years old in good health. Each CDR3 is given with its conserved first and last residue. Fields, in order: V gene, clone size, CDR3 protein. Clone size is stated in some rows and not others, as once, few, many or a class when expanded.

v_call: TRBV12-3/TRBV12-4
clone_size: few
cdr3_aa: CASTPTGGSYEQYF

v_call: TRBV2
clone_size: NA
cdr3_aa: CASSPGLGGGELFF

v_call: TRBV6-5
clone_size: many
cdr3_aa: CASSYGGAPSQETQYF

v_call: TRBV5-5
clone_size: many
cdr3_aa: CASSATGVLTGELFF

v_call: TRBV12-3/TRBV12-4
clone_size: many
cdr3_aa: CASSFNWENPSGNTIYF

v_call: TRBV12-3/TRBV12-4
clone_size: few
cdr3_aa: CASSFGLAGLSEQFF

v_call: TRBV10-3
clone_size: few
cdr3_aa: CAISERSVRSSGIVSYEQYF

v_call: TRBV4-2
clone_size: few
cdr3_aa: CASSQTLAGVGGWYEQFF

v_call: TRBV7-9
clone_size: NA
cdr3_aa: CASSLDYHGELFF

v_call: TRBV12-3/TRBV12-4
clone_size: few
cdr3_aa: CASRPGGRLPTGELFF

v_call: TRBV4-2
clone_size: many
cdr3_aa: CASRLLSPTDTQYF

v_call: TRBV25-1
clone_size: many
cdr3_aa: CASGETALLHNEQFF

v_call: TRBV7-2
clone_size: many
cdr3_aa: CASSLWASGRGSHEQFF

v_call: TRBV12-3/TRBV12-4
clone_size: many
cdr3_aa: CASSSLPGQGYGYTF

v_call: TRBV29-1
clone_size: few
cdr3_aa: CSVAPRSMNTEAFF

v_call: TRBV5-1
clone_size: few
cdr3_aa: CASSATGTGGHEQYF